This TCR beta chain was documented in a study of cytomegalovirus exposure and HLA in healthy donors. There were likely unrecorded immune exposures, though donors were nominally healthy when sampled. The CDR3 has 15 residues. PCR amplification relied on 60 Vbeta primers (plus 13 Jbeta primers). Measured with immunoSEQ multiplex PCR; TCRdb has only the in-frame clones, and not every one. The sample records some 180,000 clones, about 9% being singletons. The sequence was collected from a woman in her thirties in good health and CMV-seropositive. Sequenced material: PBMCs. The chain links TRBV21-1 to TRBJ2-2; the D segment call TRBD2 is taken from the table without a DNA check. TRBV21-1 constitutes a pseudogene. For the CDR3, the DNA is TGTGCCAGCAGCAAAGGACTAGCAGAGACCGGGGAGCTGTTTTTT. This sequence encodes CASSKGLAETGELFF.